This T cell receptor (beta chain) was captured by sequencing in a study of OX40 agonist ivuxolimab in advanced cancers. The study's findings and limits: Among the least clonally expanded were partial responders at 0.1-3.0 mg/kg.

For this clone: Its antigen is not identified.

Only in-frame clones appear in the TCRdb table, and some are missing; sequencing was by immunoSEQ multiplex PCR. Of 73,000 or so clones listed, around nine tenths are singletons. This CDR3 has 16 residues. Trimming left V 6 bases short and J 1 base short, with 15 bases between. Germline V gives CDR1 SNHLY, CDR2 FYNNEI. Any history of autoimmune disease or systemic immunosuppression disqualified patients. The chain combines TRBV2 with TRBJ2-2; the D is unclear. The sequenced sample was CD4+ or CD8+ T cells sorted from blood, obtained in a trial of the OX40 agonist ivuxolimab. The receptor's source is an adult with an advanced solid tumor such as melanoma, head and neck, liver or kidney cancer. The DNA for the CDR3 is TGTGCCAGCAGATTAAACAGCTTTTTGAACACCGGGGAGCTGTTTTTT. Translating it yields CASRLNSFLNTGELFF.